This T cell receptor (beta chain) comes out of a study of PD-1 blockade in classical Hodgkin lymphoma. As to time point: cycle 4 day 1 (C4D1), after five to seven weeks of nivolumab. Brentuximab vedotin exposure varied, and every patient relapsed after autologous stem cell transplantation. Some clones are missing from TCRdb's copy, which holds only in-frame ones; the method was immunoSEQ multiplex PCR. The sample comprises 100,000 or so clones, about nine tenths of which are singletons, and roughly 19% rests with the top ten. Points on this clone: Antigen unknown.

Study results and limitations: Complete responders entered with baseline diversity on par with newly diagnosed patients, the results showed. As was reported, newly diagnosed patients showed lower baseline TCR diversity than healthy donors did. By C4D1 there was a significant rise in CD4+ TCR diversity but not in CD8+ TCR diversity.

The TCR was taken from a human donor with classical Hodgkin lymphoma. Sequencing was performed on peripheral blood mononuclear cells (PBMCs), taken before the fourth cycle of nivolumab.

CDR3 coding DNA: TGTGCCAGCAGCGTCCTGGGTAGCACCGGGGAGCTGTTTTTT. Translating gives CASSVLGSTGELFF. The chain links TRBV2 to TRBJ2-2; no reliable D call. With 6 bases removed from V and 4 bases from J, the gap between germline ends came to 12 bases. Germline CDR1 SNHLY, CDR2 FYNNEI. This CDR3 has 14 residues.